The 13 T cell receptor beta chains listed next were all sequenced from one sample in a study of identical twins. TCRdb re-called the 5' RACE reads through MiXCR, storing one row per CDR3 protein. The repertoire holds 200,000 to 250,000 distinct CDR3 sequences, over 5.5% seen once, with about 14% in the top ten. The sample was also reused in another study, on T cells expressing NK-cell markers.

The source material was CD8+ T cells sorted from blood. The source of these receptors is a woman aged 18-29 years in good health.

This chain joins TRBV4-1 and TRBJ2-2; 9 positions match TRBD2. The V gene end was trimmed by 0 bases and the J gene end by 7 bases; junction bases not matched to a gene: 9. The CDR3 spans 17 residues. Germline V gene lookup returns CDR1 MGHRA and CDR2 YSYEKL. CDR3: CASSQDGVLAGLGELFF. CDR3 sequence (DNA): TGCGCCAGCAGCCAAGATGGGGTACTAGCGGGCCTCGGGGAGCTGTTTTTT.

This chain connects TRBV11-2 to TRBJ2-7; D call uncertain. The CDR3 length is 14 residues. Trimming removed 2 bases from V and 1 base from J, with 9 bases in between. Germline V gene sequence: CDR1 SGHAT, CDR2 FQNNGV. In DNA form, the CDR3 reads TGTGCCAGCAGCTTATCGGCCAAGTCCTACGAGCAGTACTTC. It is translated as CASSLSAKSYEQYF. The full variable domain, rest sourced from reference TRBV11-2 and TRBJ2-7, is EAGVAQSPRYKIIEKRQSVAFWCNPISGHATLYWYQQILGQGPKLLIQFQNNGVVDDSQLPKDRFSAERLKGVDSTLKIQPAKLEDSAVYLCASSLSAKSYEQYFGPGTRLTVT.

This clonotype was picked up many times. The chain joins TRBV6-5 to TRBJ2-1; 8 bases are shared with TRBD1. The CDR3 runs 15 residues. V lost 0 bases to trimming and J lost 9 bases; unmatched junction nucleotides: 7. Germline V lookup: CDR1 MNHEY, CDR2 SVGAGI. CDR3 loop: CASSYSRTGRGEQFF. As DNA, the CDR3 is TGTGCCAGCAGTTACTCTCGGACAGGGCGAGGTGAGCAGTTCTTC.

The chain recombines TRBV7-9 with TRBJ2-5; D is undetermined. CDR3 length: 13 amino acids. Germline V gene lookup returns CDR1 SEHNR and CDR2 FQNEAQ (reference sequence). Trimming stripped 5 bases from V and 3 bases from J, with 10 bases between. The CDR3 bases are TGTGCCAGCAGCCCAAACAAGGAAGAGACCCAGTACTTC. As protein: CASSPNKEETQYF.

The chain employs TRBV12-3 or TRBV12-4 and TRBJ2-1; 10 nucleotides line up with TRBD2. V was clipped by 3 bases and J by 7 bases; unmatched bases: 6. The CDR3 covers 15 residues. Written as DNA, the CDR3 is TGTGCCAGCAGTTTCCTAGCGGGGGTAGGGAATGAGCAGTTCTTC. This translates into CASSFLAGVGNEQFF.

This clonotype has a count of ten or more. This chain connects TRBV7-8 to TRBJ2-1; TRBD2 is a possible D gene (6 bases). Trimming removed 3 bases from V and 4 bases from J, with 16 bases in between. CDR1 is SGHVS, CDR2 FQNEAQ, per germline. This CDR3 has 16 residues. The CDR3 protein is CASSFYRLELYNEQFF. The DNA of the CDR3 is TGTGCCAGCAGCTTCTATCGACTAGAGCTGTACAATGAGCAGTTCTTC.

This clonotype appeared a few times. CDR3 nucleotide sequence: TGTGCCAGCAGCCAAGGAGGGTTGGGCGAGCAGTACTTC. Protein: CASSQGGLGEQYF. This sequence joins TRBV3-1 and TRBJ2-7; TRBD2 might be the D (5 bases). Germline CDR1 is LGHDT and CDR2 is YNNKEL (reference sequence). The CDR3 runs 13 residues. Trimming removed 1 base at V and 6 bases at J, with 10 bases between.

This clonotype was seen ten or more times. The chain employs TRBV12-3 or TRBV12-4 and TRBJ2-7, with TRBD2 as a possible D gene (5 bases). Trimming took 3 bases from V and 7 from J, leaving 13 bases between them. The CDR3 is made up of 13 amino acids. CDR3 sequence reads: CASSFVTPGEQYF. For the CDR3, the DNA is TGTGCCAGCAGTTTTGTTACACCGGGGGAGCAGTACTTC.

Ten or more counts support this clonotype. The V and J genes are TRBV6-5 and TRBJ1-2; D call uncertain. The CDR3 loop spans 13 amino acids. The germline CDR1 and CDR2 sequences are MNHEY and SVGAGI. V shed 3 bases and J shed 6 bases, with 11 bases lying between them. The CDR3 DNA sequence: TGTGCCAGCAGTTATACAGATGCGAATGGCTACACCTTC. This codes for CASSYTDANGYTF.

In its sample, this clonotype was seen a few times. The gene calls are TRBV7-8 and TRBJ2-2; 9 bases agree with TRBD2. Trimming at V came to 3 bases and at J to 1 base, leaving 6 bases not matched to a gene. CDR3 length: 17 amino acids. CDR1 and CDR2 from the germline V gene are SGHVS and FQNEAQ. The CDR3 sequence: CASSFQREVKNTGELFF. The CDR3 nucleotides are TGTGCCAGCAGCTTCCAGCGGGAGGTGAAGAACACCGGGGAGCTGTTTTTT.

The rearrangement uses TRBV6-1 and TRBJ2-7, with 9 bases aligning to TRBD1. The CDR3 runs to 17 residues. V lost 6 bases and J lost 1; bases outside the gene matches: 13. The germline gives CDR1 MNHNS, CDR2 SASEGT. CDR3 sequence (DNA): TGTGCCAGCAGCTCTAACCCGGGACAGGGAGGGTCCTACGAGCAGTACTTC. Translating gives CASSSNPGQGGSYEQYF.

This clonotype has only a few counts. The chain combines TRBV7-8 with TRBJ1-1, with 9 bases lining up with TRBD1. The CDR3 loop spans 15 amino acids. Per the germline V gene, CDR1 is SGHVS and CDR2 is FQNEAQ. J gave up 6 bases and V 2 bases, and 7 bases lay outside the gene matches. The CDR3 DNA reads as TGTGCCAGCAGCTTACGACTTGACAGGGGGGCTGAAGCTTTCTTT. The encoded protein is CASSLRLDRGAEAFF. Supplemented by reference TRBV7-8 and TRBJ1-1, the full variable domain reads GAGVSQSPRYKVAKRGQDVALRCDPISGHVSLFWYQQALGQGPEFLTYFQNEAQLDKSGLPSDRFFAERPEGSVSTLKIQRTQQEDSAVYLCASSLRLDRGAEAFFGQGTRLTVV.

At least ten counts were recorded for this clonotype. The rearrangement uses TRBV25-1 and TRBJ2-7, with 7 bases that match TRBD1. CDR3 size: 15 residues. Looked up from germline, CDR1 is MGHDK and CDR2 is SYGVNS. Trimming at V came to 4 bases and at J to 1 base, leaving 7 bases not matched to a gene. The CDR3 coding sequence is TGTGCCAGCAGTGGGTTGGAGACAGGGTCCTACGAGCAGTACTTC. It is translated as CASSGLETGSYEQYF.